This T cell receptor beta chain comes out of a study of cytomegalovirus exposure and HLA in healthy donors. The study ran its PCR with 60 Vbeta and 13 Jbeta primers. The authors' processing: Some 10 million of about 88 million unique TCR beta chains were shared, per a later count. Here immunoSEQ multiplex PCR was the method, and the copy in TCRdb shows in-frame clones only, minus some. Clone size and V and J calls were adopted from that table, with D and trimming inferred from the DNA. Of about 160,000 clones in the sample, 75% to 85% are singletons; the top ten hold approximately 6.5%. Study-wide points: Presence/absence analysis assumed near-uniform sequencing depth across donors.

Germline V CDR1 and CDR2: MNHEY, SMNVEV (reference sequence). Trimming removed 4 bases from V and 1 base from J, with 16 bases in between. The CDR3 consists of 16 residues. Note on this clone: What it binds is unknown.

The genes are TRBV27 and TRBJ1-2; maybe TRBD1 (5 bases). Material for sequencing was PBMCs. This clonotype was sampled from a man aged 50 to 60 in good health and CMV-seropositive. This CDR3 reads CASSYSAGRINYGYTF. In DNA, the CDR3 is TGTGCCAGCAGTTACTCGGCGGGGCGTATTAACTATGGCTACACCTTC.